A selection of T cell receptor beta chains follows, all from one sample in a study of cytomegalovirus exposure and HLA in healthy donors. The table came from immunoSEQ multiplex PCR; TCRdb's copy has only in-frame clones and leaves some out. The data contain about 52,000 clones, approximately 70% of them singletons. Material: PBMCs. The receptors derive from a man aged 18-30 years in good health and CMV-seronegative. The CDR3 runs from the conserved cysteine through the conserved F or W. D genes are given only for firm matches.

V gene	D gene	J gene	CDR3 DNA	CDR3 protein
TRBV6-5	-	TRBJ2-2	TGTGCCAGCGGAGGGTCATCGAACACCGGGGAGCTGTTTTTT	CASGGSSNTGELFF
TRBV10-3	-	TRBJ2-7	TGTGCCATCAGTGAGACAGAAGTATACGAGCAGTACTTC	CAISETEVYEQYF
TRBV2	TRBD1	TRBJ2-7	TGTGCCAGCAGTGGGCAGGGGGTGACCTCGAACGAGCAGTACTTC	CASSGQGVTSNEQYF
TRBV2	-	TRBJ2-3	TGTGCCAGCAGTGCGCCTCTGGCGGGTAGCACAGATACGCAGTATTTT	CASSAPLAGSTDTQYF
TRBV27	-	TRBJ1-2	TGTGCCAGCAGACAGGGCCGCGGCTACACCTTC	CASRQGRGYTF
TRBV7-2	-	TRBJ2-5	TGTGCCAGCAGCCCTAAGACAGAACCACTCCAAGAGACCCAGTACTTC	CASSPKTEPLQETQYF
TRBV20-1	-	TRBJ1-1	TGCAGTGCCCAAGATAGCATGAAAGCTTTCTTT	CSAQDSMKAFF
TRBV6-5	-	TRBJ2-5	TGTGCCAGCAGTTACCGGGAGACCCAGTACTTC	CASSYRETQYF
TRBV6-5	-	TRBJ2-7	TGTGCCAGCAGGGCCCAGGGGTCCAACTACGAGCAGTACTTC	CASRAQGSNYEQYF
TRBV9	-	TRBJ2-3	TGTGCCAGCAGCGTAGGCGCGGTCAGCACAGATACGCAGTATTTT	CASSVGAVSTDTQYF
TRBV28	-	TRBJ1-2	TGTGCCAGCAGTGAACTTCACCGGGACTCCCTTTCCTATGGCTACACCTTC	CASSELHRDSLSYGYTF